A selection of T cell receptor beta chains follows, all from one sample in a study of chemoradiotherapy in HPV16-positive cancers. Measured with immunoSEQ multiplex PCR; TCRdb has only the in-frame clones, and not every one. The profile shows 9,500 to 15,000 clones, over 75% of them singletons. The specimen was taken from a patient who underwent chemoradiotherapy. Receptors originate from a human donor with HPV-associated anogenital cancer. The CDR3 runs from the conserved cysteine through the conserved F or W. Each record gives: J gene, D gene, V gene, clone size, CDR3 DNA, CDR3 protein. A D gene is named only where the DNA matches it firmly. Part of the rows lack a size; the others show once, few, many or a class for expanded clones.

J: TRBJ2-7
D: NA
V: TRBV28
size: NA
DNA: TGTGCCAGCACCCATGGGGGGTCGAGCACCTACGAGCAGTACTTC
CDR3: CASTHGGSSTYEQYF

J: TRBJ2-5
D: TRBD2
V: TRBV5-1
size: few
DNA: TGCGCCAGCAGCCTAACGGGGGGGCAGGAGACCCAGTACTTC
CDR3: CASSLTGGQETQYF

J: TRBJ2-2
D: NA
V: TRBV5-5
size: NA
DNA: TGTGCCAGCAGCCTTCGGGACGGAGGTAACACCGGGGAGCTGTTTTTT
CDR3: CASSLRDGGNTGELFF

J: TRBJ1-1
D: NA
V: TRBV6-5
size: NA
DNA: TGTGCCAGCAGTCGACCAGGGTCCGAAGCTTTCTTT
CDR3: CASSRPGSEAFF

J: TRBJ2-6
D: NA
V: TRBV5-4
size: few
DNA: TGTGCCAGCAGCTCAAGCTCTGGGGCCAACGTCCTGACTTTC
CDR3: CASSSSSGANVLTF

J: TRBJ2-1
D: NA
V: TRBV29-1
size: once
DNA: TGCAGCGTTGAAGTGCAGGGTTTCGGGGACAATGAGCAGTTCTTC
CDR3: CSVEVQGFGDNEQFF

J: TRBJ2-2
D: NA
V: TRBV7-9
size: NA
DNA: TGTGCCCTCGGGTCGGGCCTCGACACCGGGGAGCTGTTTTTT
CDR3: CALGSGLDTGELFF

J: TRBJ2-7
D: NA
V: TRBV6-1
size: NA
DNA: TGTGCCAGCCGAGGAGTTTACGAGCAGTACTTC
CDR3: CASRGVYEQYF

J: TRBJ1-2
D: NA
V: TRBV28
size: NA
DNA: TGTGCCAGCAGTTTGGTTCAGGGAATAAACCGAATAGGTGGCTACACCTTC
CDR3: CASSLVQGINRIGGYTF

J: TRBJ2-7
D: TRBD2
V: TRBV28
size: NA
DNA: TGTGCCAGCAGAAAGTACGGGGGGGTAACCTACGAGCAGTACTTC
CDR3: CASRKYGGVTYEQYF

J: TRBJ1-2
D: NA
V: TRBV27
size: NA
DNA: TGTGCCAGCAGTCCAATCGGGACTCCAGACGGAGGCTACACCTTC
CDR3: CASSPIGTPDGGYTF

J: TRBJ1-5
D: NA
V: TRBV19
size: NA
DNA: TGTGCCAGTAAGTTAGCAAGCAATCAGCCCCAGCATTTT
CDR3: CASKLASNQPQHF

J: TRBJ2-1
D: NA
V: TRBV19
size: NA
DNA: TGTGCCAGTAGTATAGGTCCCATGGGTAGGACCTCCTACTACAATGAGCAGTTCTTC
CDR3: CASSIGPMGRTSYYNEQFF

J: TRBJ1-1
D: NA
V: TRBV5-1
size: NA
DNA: TGCGCCAGCAGCAGGGGCGAGGTCGACACTGAAGCTTTCTTT
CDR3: CASSRGEVDTEAFF

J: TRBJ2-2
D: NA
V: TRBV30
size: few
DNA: TGTGCCTGGAGAAGGACCCAGTCCAACACCGGGGAGCTGTTTTTT
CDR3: CAWRRTQSNTGELFF

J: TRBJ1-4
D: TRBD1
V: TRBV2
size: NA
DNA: TGTGCCACCAGTCGGGGCAGGGGGGTCGAAAAACTGTTTTTT
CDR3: CATSRGRGVEKLFF

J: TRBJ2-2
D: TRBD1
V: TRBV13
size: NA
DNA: TGTGCCAGCAAAAGACAGGGGTTAGGGACCGGGGAGCTGTTTTTT
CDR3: CASKRQGLGTGELFF

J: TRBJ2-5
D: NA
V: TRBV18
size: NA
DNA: TGTGCCAGCTCACCACGTCTAGCGTCGGACGGAGAGACCCAGTACTTC
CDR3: CASSPRLASDGETQYF

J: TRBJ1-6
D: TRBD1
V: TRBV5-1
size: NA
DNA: TGCGCCAGCAGCTCTTCTGGACAGGGGAATAATTCACCCCTCCACTTT
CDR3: CASSSSGQGNNSPLHF

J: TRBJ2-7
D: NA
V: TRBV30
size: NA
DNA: TGTGCCTGGAGTCCCGGAGGGGAGTTGAATGAGCAGTACTTC
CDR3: CAWSPGGELNEQYF

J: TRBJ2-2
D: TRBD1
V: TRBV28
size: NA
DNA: TGTGCCAGCAGTGAGCGGACAGGGGGCACCGGGGAGCTGTTTTTT
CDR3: CASSERTGGTGELFF

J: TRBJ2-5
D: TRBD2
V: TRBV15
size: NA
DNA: TGTGCCACCAGCAGATCGGCTGGCCCAGCGGGGTCGGGGCAAGAGACCCAGTACTTC
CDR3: CATSRSAGPAGSGQETQYF

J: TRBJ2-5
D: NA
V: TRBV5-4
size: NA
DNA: TGTGCCAGCAGCAACGACCACCAAGAGACCCAGTACTTC
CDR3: CASSNDHQETQYF

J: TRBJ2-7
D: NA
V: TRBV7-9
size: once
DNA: TGTGCCAGCAGCCTCTACCCGGATTCCTACGAGCAGTACTTC
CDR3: CASSLYPDSYEQYF

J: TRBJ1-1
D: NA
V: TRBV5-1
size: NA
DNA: TGCGCCAGCAGCTTGGCCGGGCAGGGAAGTGGAGCTTTCTTT
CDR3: CASSLAGQGSGAFF

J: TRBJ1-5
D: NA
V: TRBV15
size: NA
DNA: TGTGCCACCAGCGCCGGAGGGTACAATCAGCCCCAGCATTTT
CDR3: CATSAGGYNQPQHF

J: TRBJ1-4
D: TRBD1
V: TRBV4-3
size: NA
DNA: TGCGCCAGCAGCCCACAGACAGGGGCCGATGCAACTAATGAAAAACTGTTTTTT
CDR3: CASSPQTGADATNEKLFF

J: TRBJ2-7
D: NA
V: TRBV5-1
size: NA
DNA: TGCGCCAGCAGCTTGGTGTCCGGAGCCTACGAGCAGTACTTC
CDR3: CASSLVSGAYEQYF

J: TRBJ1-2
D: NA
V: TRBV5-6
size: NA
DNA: TGTGCCAGCAGCAGGGTGCGGACGAACTATGGCTACACCTTC
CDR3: CASSRVRTNYGYTF

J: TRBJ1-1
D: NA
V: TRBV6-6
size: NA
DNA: TGTGCCAGCAGTTCCGCAGGGGAAGCTTTCTTT
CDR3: CASSSAGEAFF

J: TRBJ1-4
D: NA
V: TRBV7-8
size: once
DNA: TGTGCCAGCAGCTTAGACAGGGTACGAGAAAAACTGTTTTTT
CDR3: CASSLDRVREKLFF

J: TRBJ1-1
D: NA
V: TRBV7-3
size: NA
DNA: TGTGCCAGCAGCTTTAATGCGGTGGGAAGGAACACTGAAGCTTTCTTT
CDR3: CASSFNAVGRNTEAFF

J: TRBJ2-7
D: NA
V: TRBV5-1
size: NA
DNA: TGCGCCAGCAGCTTGACAGTCACCTCCTACGAGCAGTACTTC
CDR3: CASSLTVTSYEQYF

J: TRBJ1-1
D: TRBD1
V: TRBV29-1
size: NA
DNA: TGCAGCGCCTTAAGGGGGCAAAACACTGAAGCTTTCTTT
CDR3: CSALRGQNTEAFF

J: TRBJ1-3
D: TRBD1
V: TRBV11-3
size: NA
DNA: TGTGCCAGCAGCCCCGGACAGGGAACTGGAAACACCATATATTTT
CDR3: CASSPGQGTGNTIYF

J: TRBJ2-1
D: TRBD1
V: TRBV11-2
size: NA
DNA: TGTGCCAGCAGCTTAGTTCCAGGGGGCATTGAGCAGTTCTTC
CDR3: CASSLVPGGIEQFF

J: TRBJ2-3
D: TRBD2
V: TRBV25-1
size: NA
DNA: TGTGCCAGCACACCCCGGGGGGGAAACACAGATACGCAGTATTTT
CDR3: CASTPRGGNTDTQYF

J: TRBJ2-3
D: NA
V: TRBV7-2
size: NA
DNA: TGTGCCAGCAGGCTCCGTCCCCGGGGTACGCAGTATTTT
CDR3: CASRLRPRGTQYF

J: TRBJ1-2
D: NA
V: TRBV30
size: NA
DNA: TGTGCCTGGAATTTAGGGGGACTTAGGGATGGCTACACCTTC
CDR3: CAWNLGGLRDGYTF

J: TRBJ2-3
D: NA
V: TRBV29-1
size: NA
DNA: TGCAGCGTTGATCAATTAGATACGCAGTATTTT
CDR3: CSVDQLDTQYF

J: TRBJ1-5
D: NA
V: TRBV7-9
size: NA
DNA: TGTGCCAGCACTGGACAGAATAGCAATCAGCCCCAGCATTTT
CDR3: CASTGQNSNQPQHF

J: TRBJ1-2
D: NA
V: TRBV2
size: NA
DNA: TGTGCCAGCAGTGGAGAGGCCACCAACTATGGCTACACCTTC
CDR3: CASSGEATNYGYTF

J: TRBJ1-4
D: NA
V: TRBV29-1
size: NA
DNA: TGCAGCGTTGAAGTGGACGTGGTGGGTGAAAAACTGTTTTTT
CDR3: CSVEVDVVGEKLFF

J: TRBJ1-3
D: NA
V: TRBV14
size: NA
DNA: TGTGCCAGCAGCCAGCTTCGCGGGGGCTCTGGAAACACCATATATTTT
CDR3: CASSQLRGGSGNTIYF

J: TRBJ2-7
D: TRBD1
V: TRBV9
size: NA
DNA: TGTGCCAGCAGCACGGGACAGGAGTCCTACGAGCAGTACTTC
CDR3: CASSTGQESYEQYF

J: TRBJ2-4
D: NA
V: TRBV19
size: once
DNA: TGTGCCAGTAGTACCCTTCCCTCCGGGGGCCTCGGAGCCAAAAACATTCAGTACTTC
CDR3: CASSTLPSGGLGAKNIQYF